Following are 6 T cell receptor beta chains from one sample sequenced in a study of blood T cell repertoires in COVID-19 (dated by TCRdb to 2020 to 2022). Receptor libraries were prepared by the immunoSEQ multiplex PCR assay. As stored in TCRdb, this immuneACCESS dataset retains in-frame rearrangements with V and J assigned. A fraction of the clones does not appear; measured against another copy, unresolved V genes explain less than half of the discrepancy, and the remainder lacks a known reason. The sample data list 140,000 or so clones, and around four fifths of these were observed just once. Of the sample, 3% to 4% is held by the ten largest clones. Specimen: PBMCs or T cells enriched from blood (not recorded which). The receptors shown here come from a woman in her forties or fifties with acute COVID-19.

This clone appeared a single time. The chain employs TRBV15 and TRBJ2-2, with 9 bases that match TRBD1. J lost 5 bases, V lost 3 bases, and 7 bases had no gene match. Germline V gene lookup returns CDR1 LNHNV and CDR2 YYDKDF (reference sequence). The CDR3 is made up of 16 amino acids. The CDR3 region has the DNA TGTGCCACCAGCAGGACAGGGACAGGGATAACCGGGGAGCTGTTTTTT. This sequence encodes CATSRTGTGITGELFF.

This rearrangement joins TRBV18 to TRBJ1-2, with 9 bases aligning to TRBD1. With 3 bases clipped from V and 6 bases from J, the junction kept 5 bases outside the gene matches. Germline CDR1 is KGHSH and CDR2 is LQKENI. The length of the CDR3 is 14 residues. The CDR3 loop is CASSPGQGTNGYTF. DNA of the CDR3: TGTGCCAGCTCACCGGGACAGGGAACGAATGGCTACACCTTC. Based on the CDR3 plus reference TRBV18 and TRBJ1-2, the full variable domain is NAGVMQNPRHLVRRRGQEARLRCSPMKGHSHVYWYRQLPEEGLKFMVYLQKENIIDESGMPKERFSAEFPKEGPSILRIQQVVRGDSAAYFCASSPGQGTNGYTFGSGTRLTVV.

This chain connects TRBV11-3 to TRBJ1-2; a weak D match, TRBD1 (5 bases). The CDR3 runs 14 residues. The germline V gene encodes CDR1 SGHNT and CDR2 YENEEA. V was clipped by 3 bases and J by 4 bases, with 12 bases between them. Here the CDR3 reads CASSLGGLAYGYTF. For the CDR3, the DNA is TGTGCCAGCAGCTTGGGGGGACTGGCCTATGGCTACACCTTC. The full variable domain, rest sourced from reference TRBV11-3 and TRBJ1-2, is EAGVVQSPRYKIIEKKQPVAFWCNPISGHNTLYWYLQNLGQGPELLIRYENEEAVDDSQLPKDRFSAERLKGVDSTLKIQPAELGDSAVYLCASSLGGLAYGYTFGSGTRLTVV.

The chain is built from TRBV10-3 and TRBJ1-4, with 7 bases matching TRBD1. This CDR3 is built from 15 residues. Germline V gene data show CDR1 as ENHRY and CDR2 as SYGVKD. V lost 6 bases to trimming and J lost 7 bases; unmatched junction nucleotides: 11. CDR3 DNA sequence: TGTGCCATCAGGGAGGAGGGGGCAGGTGGTGAAAAACTGTTTTTT. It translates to CAIREEGAGGEKLFF.

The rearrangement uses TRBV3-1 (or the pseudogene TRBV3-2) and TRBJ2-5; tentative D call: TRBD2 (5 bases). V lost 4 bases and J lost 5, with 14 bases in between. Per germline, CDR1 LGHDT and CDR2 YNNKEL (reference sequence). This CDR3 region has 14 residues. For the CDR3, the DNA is TGTGCCAGCAGCCCCATTGGGAGCCTGGAGACCCAGTACTTC. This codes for CASSPIGSLETQYF.

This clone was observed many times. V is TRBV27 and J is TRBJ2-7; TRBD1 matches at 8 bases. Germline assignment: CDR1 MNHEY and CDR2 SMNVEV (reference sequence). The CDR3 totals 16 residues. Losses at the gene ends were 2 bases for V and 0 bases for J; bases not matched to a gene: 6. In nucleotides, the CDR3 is TGTGCCAGCAGTTTAGCAGGGGGCCTAGGCTCCTACGAGCAGTACTTC. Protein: CASSLAGGLGSYEQYF.